This TCR beta chain comes out of a study of cytomegalovirus exposure and HLA in healthy donors. Study findings and constraints: It was reportedly the case that the classifier diagnosed cytomegalovirus status with high specificity and sensitivity. Most likely, a cluster of highly shared sequence variants arose as a sequencing artifact. Data from an earlier analysis indicated that most TCR beta V segments were productive either about 87% or about 30% of the time.

In the PCR, 60 Vbeta and 13 Jbeta primers were used. Profiled with immunoSEQ multiplex PCR; TCRdb holds only in-frame clones, not every one. The sample has about 140,000 clones, about four fifths seen once. This clone was detected a few times. The antigen remains unidentified. This clonotype was sampled from a man under 40 in good health. The sample taken for sequencing was PBMCs.

The CDR3 is CATSRGAGTSGTQYF. As DNA, the CDR3 is TGTGCCACCAGCAGGGGGGCCGGGACTAGCGGTACGCAGTATTTT. The V and J genes are TRBV15 and TRBJ2-3, with 11 bases fitting TRBD2. The CDR3 loop spans 15 amino acids. V lost 3 bases and J lost 8; bases outside the gene matches: 7. Germline values: CDR1 LNHNV, CDR2 YYDKDF (reference sequence). The whole variable domain, filled in from reference TRBV15 and TRBJ2-3, reads DAMVIQNPRYQVTQFGKPVTLSCSQTLNHNVMYWYQQKSSQAPKLLFHYYDKDFNNEADTPDNFQSRRPNTSFCFLDIRSPGLGDTAMYLCATSRGAGTSGTQYFGPGTRLTVL.